This T cell receptor (beta chain) was found in a study of PD-1 blockade in classical Hodgkin lymphoma. The study, taken as a whole, reports: Those starting nivolumab under 1 year post-ASCT were excluded. According to reports, newly diagnosed patients had lower baseline TCR diversity than healthy donors, and relapsed/refractory patients had lower baseline TCR diversity still. Partial responders and progressors had significantly lower baseline TCR diversity. Researchers reported that CD4+ TCR diversity, though not CD8+, rose significantly by C4D1.

Germline V gene data show CDR1 as KGHSH and CDR2 as LQKENI. V lost 4 bases, J lost 1 base, and 18 bases stayed unmatched. The CDR3 totals 20 residues. Clones were sequenced by immunoSEQ multiplex PCR, and TCRdb holds only the in-frame ones, with some missing. Among 30,000 to 50,000 clones listed, about three quarters were seen once. After autologous stem cell transplantation all patients relapsed, and prior brentuximab vedotin exposure differed between cohorts. Regarding this clone: Its target is unknown.

The origin of this receptor is a human donor with classical Hodgkin lymphoma. The sample in question was peripheral blood mononuclear cells (PBMCs), obtained at baseline. The rearrangement links TRBV18 to TRBJ2-3; 9 bases are a match to TRBD2. The CDR3 is CASSRLIAGEWGAGTDTQYF. CDR3 in DNA: TGTGCCAGCTCACGACTGATAGCGGGAGAGTGGGGAGCTGGCACAGATACGCAGTATTTT.